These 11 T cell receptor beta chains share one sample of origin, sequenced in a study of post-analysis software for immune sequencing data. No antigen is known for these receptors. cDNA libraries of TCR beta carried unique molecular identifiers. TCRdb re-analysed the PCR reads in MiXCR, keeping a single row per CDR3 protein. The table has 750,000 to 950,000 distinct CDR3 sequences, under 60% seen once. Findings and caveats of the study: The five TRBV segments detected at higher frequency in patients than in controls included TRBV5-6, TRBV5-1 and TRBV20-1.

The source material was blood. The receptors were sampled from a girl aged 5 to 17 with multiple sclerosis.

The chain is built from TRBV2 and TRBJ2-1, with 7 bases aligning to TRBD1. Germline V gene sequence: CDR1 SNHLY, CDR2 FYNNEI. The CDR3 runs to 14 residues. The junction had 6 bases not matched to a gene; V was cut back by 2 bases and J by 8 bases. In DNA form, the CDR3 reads TGTGCCAGCAGTGAACTGACAGGGAAGTATGAGCAGTTCTTC. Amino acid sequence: CASSELTGKYEQFF.

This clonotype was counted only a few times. CDR3 sequence reads: CSVGGLYEQYF. For the CDR3, the DNA is TGCAGCGTCGGGGGCCTCTACGAGCAGTACTTC. The chain is built from TRBV29-1 and TRBJ2-4; D may correspond to TRBD1 or TRBD2 (6 bases each). Judging by the DNA end, TRBJ2-7 fits better; the J call may be wrong. Per germline, CDR1 SQVTM and CDR2 ANQGSEA. This CDR3 is built from 11 residues.

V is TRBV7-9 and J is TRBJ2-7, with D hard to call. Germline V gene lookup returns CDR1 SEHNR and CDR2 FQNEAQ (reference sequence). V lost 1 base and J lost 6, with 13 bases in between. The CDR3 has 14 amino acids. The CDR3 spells CASSLDGPPFEQYF. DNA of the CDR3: TGTGCCAGCAGCTTAGACGGGCCCCCCTTCGAGCAGTACTTC.

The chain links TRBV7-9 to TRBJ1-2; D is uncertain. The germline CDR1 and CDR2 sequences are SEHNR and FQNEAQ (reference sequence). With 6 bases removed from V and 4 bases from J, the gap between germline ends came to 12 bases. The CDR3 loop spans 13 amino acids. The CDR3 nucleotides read TGTGCCAGCAGTTCTCAAGTCGCCTATGGCTACACCTTC. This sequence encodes CASSSQVAYGYTF.

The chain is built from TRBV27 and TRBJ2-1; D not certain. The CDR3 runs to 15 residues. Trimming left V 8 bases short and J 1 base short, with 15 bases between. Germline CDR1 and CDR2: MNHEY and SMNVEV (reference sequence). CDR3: CASQKSVGSYNEQFF. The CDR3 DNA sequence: TGTGCCAGCCAGAAAAGCGTTGGGTCCTACAATGAGCAGTTCTTC.

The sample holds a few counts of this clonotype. As DNA, the CDR3 is TGTGCCAGCAATGACAGGGAACACCTAGCGGGAAGCTCCTACGAGCAGTACTTC. Its protein product is CASNDREHLAGSSYEQYF. The V and J genes are TRBV27 and TRBJ2-7; TRBD2 matches 9 bases. From germline, CDR1 is MNHEY and CDR2 SMNVEV (reference sequence). This CDR3 spans 18 amino acids. V lost 7 bases to trimming and J lost 0 bases; unmatched junction nucleotides: 16.

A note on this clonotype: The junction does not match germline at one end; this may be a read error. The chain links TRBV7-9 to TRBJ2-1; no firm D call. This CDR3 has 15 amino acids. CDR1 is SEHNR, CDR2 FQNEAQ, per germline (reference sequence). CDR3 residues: CSSSLGIATYNEQFF. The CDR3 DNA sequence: TGTTCCAGCAGCTTAGGGATAGCAACTTACAATGAGCAGTTCTTC.

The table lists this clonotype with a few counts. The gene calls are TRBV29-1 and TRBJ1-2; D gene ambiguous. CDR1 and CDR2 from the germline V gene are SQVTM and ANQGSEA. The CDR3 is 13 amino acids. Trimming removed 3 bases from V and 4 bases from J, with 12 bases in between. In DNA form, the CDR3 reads TGCAGCGTTGAGGTTGGGGAAAGCTATGGCTACACCTTC. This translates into CSVEVGESYGYTF. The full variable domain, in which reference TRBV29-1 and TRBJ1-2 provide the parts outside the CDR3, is SAVISQKPSRDICQRGTSLTIQCQVDSQVTMMFWYRQQPGQSLTLIATANQGSEATYESGFVIDKFPISRPNLTFSTLTVSNMSPEDSSIYLCSVEVGESYGYTFGSGTRLTVV.

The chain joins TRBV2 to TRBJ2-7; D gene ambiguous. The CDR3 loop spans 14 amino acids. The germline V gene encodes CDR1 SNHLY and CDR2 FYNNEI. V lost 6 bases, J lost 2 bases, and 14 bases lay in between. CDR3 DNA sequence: TGTGCCAGCAGAACGGACGTCGGAACCTACGAGCAGTACTTC. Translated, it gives CASRTDVGTYEQYF.

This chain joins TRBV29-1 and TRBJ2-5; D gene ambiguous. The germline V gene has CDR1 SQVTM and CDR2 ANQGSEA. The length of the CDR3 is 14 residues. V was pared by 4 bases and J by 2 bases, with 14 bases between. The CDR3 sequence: CSVVAEYQQETQYF. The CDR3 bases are TGCAGCGTTGTGGCGGAGTACCAACAAGAGACCCAGTACTTC.

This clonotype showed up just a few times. CDR3 bases: TGCAGTGCCCCAGTAACCGGGACTAGCGGAGCAGTCTCCTACAATGAGCAGTTCTTC. The encoded protein is CSAPVTGTSGAVSYNEQFF. The V and J genes are TRBV20-1 and TRBJ2-1; 11 nucleotides line up with TRBD2. V lost 6 bases, J lost 0 bases, and 16 bases stayed unmatched. CDR3 length: 19 residues. Germline CDR1 DFQATT, CDR2 SNEGSKA (reference sequence).